These 9 T cell receptor beta chains share one sample of origin, sequenced in a study of blood T cell repertoires in COVID-19. The assay was immunoSEQ multiplex PCR, and TCRdb's table has in-frame clones only and misses some. The sample lists about 170,000 clones, about 89% seen once, with around 3.5% in the top ten. The sample taken for sequencing was peripheral blood. The receptors shown here come from a man between 65 and 85 years old with acute or convalescent COVID-19.

This clone was observed a single time. The chain links TRBV3-1 (or the pseudogene TRBV3-2) to TRBJ1-5; D call uncertain. CDR3 length: 15 residues. The germline V and J ends were trimmed by 1 base and 9 bases, with 16 bases remaining between them. Germline V gene sequence: CDR1 LGHDT, CDR2 YNNKEL (reference sequence). CDR3: CASSQGGQLPLPQHF. The CDR3 nucleotides are TGTGCCAGCAGCCAAGGTGGGCAGCTACCCTTGCCCCAGCATTTT.

The chain links TRBV27 to TRBJ2-1; 9 bases fit TRBD2. J gave up 14 bases and V 3 bases, and 14 bases lay outside the gene matches. Germline CDR1 MNHEY, CDR2 SMNVEV (reference sequence). The CDR3 is 15 residues long. The CDR3 is CASSLVSGGPGWEFF. The CDR3 DNA sequence: TGTGCCAGCAGTTTGGTTAGCGGGGGCCCCGGGTGGGAGTTCTTC.

The rearrangement joins TRBV6-6 to TRBJ2-1; 11 bases match TRBD2. CDR1 MNHNY and CDR2 SVGAGI come from the germline V gene (reference sequence). J gave up 5 bases and V 6 bases, and 3 bases lay outside the gene matches. CDR3 length: 14 residues. In DNA, the CDR3 is TGTGCCAGCAGGCGACTAGCGGGGAACAATGAGCAGTTCTTC. Its protein is CASRRLAGNNEQFF.

The chain employs TRBV7-3 and TRBJ2-7, with 10 bases identical to TRBD2. The CDR3 spans 13 residues. Germline V gives CDR1 SGHTA, CDR2 FQGTGA. V was pared by 2 bases and J by 5 bases, with 0 bases of the junction left unmatched. This CDR3 is CASSLGLADEQYF. The CDR3 DNA is TGTGCCAGCAGCTTAGGACTAGCGGACGAGCAGTACTTC.

The rearrangement links TRBV9 to TRBJ1-2, with D hard to call. The germline gives CDR1 SGDLS, CDR2 YYNGEE. The CDR3 is 14 residues long. Trimming shortened V by 0 bases and J by 7 bases, and 13 bases separated the two germline ends. The CDR3 DNA follows: TGTGCCAGCAGCGTAGATGAAGGTCTAGGTGGCTACACCTTC. Its protein is CASSVDEGLGGYTF.

V usage is TRBV5-6 and J usage is TRBJ1-1; 7 nucleotides match TRBD1. Per germline, CDR1 SGHDT and CDR2 YYEEEE. The CDR3 has 14 amino acids. V lost 0 bases to trimming and J lost 11 bases; unmatched junction nucleotides: 10. CDR3 in amino acids: CASSLGAGGNRAFF. The CDR3 DNA is TGTGCCAGCAGCTTGGGAGCAGGGGGTAATAGGGCTTTCTTT. Supplemented by reference TRBV5-6 and TRBJ1-1, the full variable domain reads DAGVTQSPTHLIKTRGQQVTLRCSPKSGHDTVSWYQQALGQGPQFIFQYYEEEERQRGNFPDRFSGHQFPNYSSELNVNALLLGDSALYLCASSLGAGGNRAFFGQGTRLTVV.

The J gene is TRBJ2-2, the V gene TRBV7-2, with D possibly being TRBD2 (6 bases). Trimming cost V 2 bases and J 3 bases, with 19 bases left between them. Germline CDR1 and CDR2: SGHTA and FQGNSA. CDR3 length equals 18 residues. CDR3 sequence reads: CASSLRYSRLEDTGELFF. The CDR3 nucleotides read TGTGCCAGCAGCTTAAGGTATTCGAGACTAGAGGACACCGGGGAGCTGTTTTTT.

The chain employs TRBV4-2 and TRBJ2-1; the match to TRBD2 covers 10 bases. CDR3 length: 16 residues. The germline V gene has CDR1 LGHNA and CDR2 YNFKEQ. Losses at the gene ends were 2 bases for V and 9 bases for J; bases not matched to a gene: 10. DNA of the CDR3: TGTGCCAGCAGCCAACGTCTAGCGGGGGAGTGGGGTGAGCAGTTCTTC. Translation gives CASSQRLAGEWGEQFF.

The chain recombines TRBV5-4 with TRBJ1-2; TRBD1 agrees at 9 bases. The trim removed 0 bases at V and 8 bases at J, leaving 8 bases unmatched. Germline CDR1 reads SGHNT; CDR2 reads YYREEE (reference sequence). The CDR3 contains 15 residues. In DNA form, the CDR3 reads TGTGCCAGCAGCTTGGTACAGGGGGCTGTACGAGGCTACACCTTC. Its protein is CASSLVQGAVRGYTF.